Following are 9 T cell receptor beta chains from one sample sequenced in a study of blood T cell repertoires in COVID-19. Assay used: immunoSEQ multiplex PCR; TCRdb lists only in-frame clones, some missing. The table includes 150,000 to 200,000 clones, approximately 90% detected once. The sequencing sample was made of peripheral blood. These receptors all stem from a young woman who had recovered from COVID-19.

This rearrangement joins TRBV28 to TRBJ2-7, with a tentative D call TRBD1 (6 bases). The CDR3 totals 14 residues. V lost 4 bases and J 2 bases, leaving 12 bases between the germline ends. The germline V gene has CDR1 MDHEN and CDR2 SYDVKM. Here the CDR3 DNA reads TGTGCCAGCAGTTCAACAGGGAAACCCTACGAGCAGTACTTC. As protein: CASSSTGKPYEQYF.

The V and J genes are TRBV7-2 and TRBJ2-5, with TRBD2 matching over 8 bases. CDR1 and CDR2 (germline): SGHTA, FQGNSA. The CDR3 has 14 residues. The V gene end was trimmed by 6 bases and the J gene end by 0 bases; junction bases not matched to a gene: 3. The CDR3: CASRRGGDQETQYF. CDR3 sequence (DNA): TGTGCCAGCAGACGGGGGGGGGACCAAGAGACCCAGTACTTC. Drawing the rest from reference TRBV7-2 and TRBJ2-5, the complete variable domain is GAGVSQSPSNKVTEKGKDVELRCDPISGHTALYWYRQSLGQGLEFLIYFQGNSAPDKSGLPSDRFSAERTGGSVSTLTIQRTQQEDSAVYLCASRRGGDQETQYFGPGTRLLVL.

The chain recombines TRBV19 with TRBJ1-4; 7 bases map to TRBD1. The CDR3 contains 13 residues. Germline V gene sequence: CDR1 LNHDA, CDR2 SQIVND (reference sequence). With 6 bases clipped from V and 7 bases from J, the junction kept 5 bases outside the gene matches. CDR3 coding DNA: TGTGCCAGTAGATTCAGGGGGAGTGAAAAACTGTTTTTT. This gives the protein CASRFRGSEKLFF.

The chain joins TRBV7-2 to TRBJ1-1, with 9 bases fitting TRBD1. Germline V gene data show CDR1 as SGHTA and CDR2 as FQGNSA. V lost 4 bases to trimming and J lost 4 bases; unmatched junction nucleotides: 4. This CDR3 has 14 amino acids. Here the CDR3 DNA reads TGTGCCAGCAGCTGGGACAGGGTGGGCACTGAAGCTTTCTTT. This translates into CASSWDRVGTEAFF.

The V call is TRBV7-6, the J call TRBJ2-1; TRBD2 agrees at 10 bases. With 1 base clipped from V and 8 bases from J, the junction kept 8 bases outside the gene matches. Germline values: CDR1 SGHVS, CDR2 FNYEAQ. This CDR3 comprises 16 residues. The CDR3 nucleotides are TGTGCCAGCAGCTTAGAGGGGACTAGCGTCGGCGATGAGCAGTTCTTC. This translates into CASSLEGTSVGDEQFF.

The CDR3 DNA reads as TGTGCCAGCAGCGGGTCTGTCTATGGCTACACCTTC. Its protein is CASSGSVYGYTF. The chain has TRBV28 and TRBJ1-2; D call uncertain. The germline V and J ends were trimmed by 6 bases and 4 bases, with 9 bases remaining between them. This CDR3 has 12 residues. Germline V gene lookup returns CDR1 MDHEN and CDR2 SYDVKM.

The CDR3 protein is CASSNTEAFF. The CDR3 DNA sequence: TGTGCCAGTTCAAACACTGAAGCTTTCTTT. The rearrangement links TRBV6-5 to TRBJ1-1; D remains unclear. CDR1 MNHEY and CDR2 SVGAGI come from the germline V gene. The CDR3 contains 10 residues. V was trimmed by 9 bases and J by 2 bases, leaving 4 bases between them.

CDR3 residues: CASSLAEGDEQFF. The CDR3 DNA reads TGTGCCAGCAGCTTGGCTGAGGGTGATGAGCAGTTCTTC. The rearrangement joins TRBV7-2 to TRBJ2-1; D possibly corresponds to TRBD2 (5 bases). Germline V gives CDR1 SGHTA, CDR2 FQGNSA. Trimming removed 3 bases at V and 8 bases at J, with 11 bases between. CDR3 length: 13 residues.

The V call is TRBV7-2, the J call TRBJ2-7; the D gene is possibly TRBD2 (5 bases). Germline V gives CDR1 SGHTA, CDR2 FQGNSA. V was clipped by 5 bases and J by 7 bases, with 9 bases between them. The CDR3 is made up of 11 amino acids. CDR3 loop: CASSGGPEQYF. In nucleotides, the CDR3 is TGTGCCAGCAGCGGAGGACCTGAGCAGTACTTC.